This TCR beta chain was profiled in a study of T-cell memory formation after mild COVID-19. On the study more broadly: The study found TCR clusters largely donor specific.

This clonotype was seen a single time. As yet, its antigen is unknown. It was 5'RACE with constant-segment primers that produced the TCR alpha and TCR beta cDNA libraries, which carried sample barcodes and UMIs. MiXCR, applied by TCRdb to the 5' RACE reads, yields one record per CDR3 protein. The profile shows some 57,000 distinct CDR3 sequences, more than 10% of them singletons. Study-wide points: The appearance of some responding clones in pre-infection memory suggested that cross-reactive memory joined.

This CDR3 region has 15 residues. The V gene end was trimmed by 5 bases and the J gene end by 0 bases; junction bases not matched to a gene: 3. Germline V gene lookup returns CDR1 LNHDA and CDR2 SQIVND (reference sequence). The sample consisted of PBMCs or a T cell subset sorted from them (not recorded which). The TCR comes from a man between 18 and 35 years old who had mild COVID-19 (a few samples of this study predate the infection). Cell type and time point are not known. The genes are TRBV19 and TRBJ2-2, with 7 bases aligning to TRBD1. The CDR3 DNA sequence: TGTGCCAGTAGTCCGGGACAGACGAACACCGGGGAGCTGTTTTTT. It encodes CASSPGQTNTGELFF.